These 10 T cell receptor beta chains were all obtained from the same sample, sequenced in a study of identical twins. In TCRdb, the 5' RACE reads were re-called with MiXCR into one record per CDR3 protein. Among some 590,000 distinct CDR3 sequences listed, approximately 10% were seen once. These data were also filed under a second study, of yellow fever vaccine responses in identical twins.

The sequenced sample consisted of PBMCs. The source of these receptors is a woman aged 18-30 years in good health.

This clonotype turned up a few times. The genes are TRBV20-1 and TRBJ2-7, with a tentative D call TRBD2 (5 bases). Germline assignment: CDR1 DFQATT and CDR2 SNEGSKA (reference sequence). CDR3 length equals 13 residues. V was cut by 3 bases and J by 2 bases, with 11 bases left in between. Here the CDR3 reads CSASGSWAYEQYF. Written as DNA, the CDR3 is TGCAGTGCTAGTGGGAGCTGGGCCTACGAGCAGTACTTC.

This clonotype has more than one count but fewer than ten. The chain recombines TRBV5-1 with TRBJ2-3; the D gene is possibly TRBD1 (6 bases). V was clipped by 3 bases and J by 8 bases, with 16 bases between them. This CDR3 spans 14 amino acids. Germline-derived CDR1 and CDR2 are SGHRS and YFSETQ. The CDR3 spells CASSSLSEGGTQYF. In DNA form, the CDR3 reads TGCGCCAGCAGCTCGCTCTCTGAAGGGGGTACGCAGTATTTT. Full variable domain (missing parts from reference TRBV5-1 and TRBJ2-3): KAGVTQTPRYLIKTRGQQVTLSCSPISGHRSVSWYQQTPGQGLQFLFEYFSETQRNKGNFPGRFSGRQFSNSRSEMNVSTLELGDSALYLCASSSLSEGGTQYFGPGTRLTVL.

This clonotype was detected ten times or more. The chain combines TRBV29-1 with TRBJ2-1; 15 bases line up with TRBD2. CDR3 length equals 17 residues. J was trimmed by 4 bases and V by 4 bases; bases with no gene match: 8. From germline, CDR1 is SQVTM and CDR2 ANQGSEA. CDR3 nucleotide sequence: TGCAGCGTTGGAACCTCCGGGACTAGCGGGAGGTACAATGAGCAGTTCTTC. This encodes CSVGTSGTSGRYNEQFF.

This clonotype was detected a few times. The CDR3 region has the DNA TGTGCCACCAGCAGAGATCAGGGGAGCGAGCAGTACTTC. Protein product: CATSRDQGSEQYF. This rearrangement joins TRBV15 to TRBJ2-7; the D gene is possibly TRBD1 (6 bases). The ends were cut back, 0 bases at V and 6 bases at J, with 9 bases in the middle. This CDR3 has 13 amino acids. CDR1 is LNHNV, CDR2 YYDKDF, per germline (reference sequence).

In this sample, this clonotype turned up a few times. In DNA, the CDR3 is TGTGCCAGCAGTCCTCGCAGGGGGAGTATCTACAATGAGCAGTTCTTC. Protein: CASSPRRGSIYNEQFF. The chain combines TRBV27 with TRBJ2-1, with 7 positions matching TRBD1. The CDR3 extends over 16 amino acids. V shed 5 bases, J shed 3 bases, and the junction held 10 bases outside the gene matches. Germline V lookup: CDR1 MNHEY, CDR2 SMNVEV (reference sequence).

This clonotype was found many times. V and J are TRBV5-1 and TRBJ2-7; D may be TRBD1 or TRBD2 (7 bases each). This CDR3 has 14 residues. Germline V gives CDR1 SGHRS, CDR2 YFSETQ. V lost 4 bases and J 5 bases, leaving 16 bases between the germline ends. CDR3 nucleotides: TGCGCCAGCAGCGCGGGGGACAGAGTCGACGAGCAGTACTTC. The encoded protein is CASSAGDRVDEQYF.

The chain couples TRBV11-2 to TRBJ2-3, with D possibly being TRBD1 (5 bases). In germline, CDR1 is SGHAT, CDR2 FQNNGV. The ends were cut back, 1 base at V and 4 bases at J, with 9 bases in the middle. This CDR3 is 14 amino acids long. This CDR3 is CASSLARVADTQYF. The CDR3 bases are TGTGCCAGCAGCTTAGCCAGGGTCGCAGATACGCAGTATTTT.

The CDR3 coding sequence is TGTGCCTGGATACGGGGACTTAGCACAGATACGCAGTATTTT. Translated, it gives CAWIRGLSTDTQYF. This chain joins TRBV30 and TRBJ2-3; a possible D gene is TRBD2 (6 bases). The V end was cut by 4 bases, the J end by 0 bases, with 11 bases between. The CDR3 loop spans 14 amino acids. In germline, CDR1 is GTSNPN, CDR2 SVGIG (reference sequence).

This clonotype was seen more than once but under ten times. The chain is built from TRBV27 and TRBJ1-2; the match to TRBD1 covers 9 bases. The germline V gene encodes CDR1 MNHEY and CDR2 SMNVEV (reference sequence). CDR3 size: 14 residues. Unmatched junction bases numbered 7, after V lost 3 bases and J lost 8 bases. The CDR3 here is CASSFWGTGRGYTF. The CDR3 DNA follows: TGTGCCAGCAGTTTTTGGGGGACAGGGCGAGGCTACACCTTC.

The gene calls are TRBV7-9 and TRBJ2-7; unclear D gene. CDR1 and CDR2 from the germline V gene are SEHNR and FQNEAQ (reference sequence). The CDR3 is made up of 11 amino acids. Trimming pared 5 bases from V and 7 bases from J, leaving 9 bases between. In DNA, the CDR3 is TGTGCCAGCAGCCATGGGGTGGAGCAGTACTTC. Protein: CASSHGVEQYF.